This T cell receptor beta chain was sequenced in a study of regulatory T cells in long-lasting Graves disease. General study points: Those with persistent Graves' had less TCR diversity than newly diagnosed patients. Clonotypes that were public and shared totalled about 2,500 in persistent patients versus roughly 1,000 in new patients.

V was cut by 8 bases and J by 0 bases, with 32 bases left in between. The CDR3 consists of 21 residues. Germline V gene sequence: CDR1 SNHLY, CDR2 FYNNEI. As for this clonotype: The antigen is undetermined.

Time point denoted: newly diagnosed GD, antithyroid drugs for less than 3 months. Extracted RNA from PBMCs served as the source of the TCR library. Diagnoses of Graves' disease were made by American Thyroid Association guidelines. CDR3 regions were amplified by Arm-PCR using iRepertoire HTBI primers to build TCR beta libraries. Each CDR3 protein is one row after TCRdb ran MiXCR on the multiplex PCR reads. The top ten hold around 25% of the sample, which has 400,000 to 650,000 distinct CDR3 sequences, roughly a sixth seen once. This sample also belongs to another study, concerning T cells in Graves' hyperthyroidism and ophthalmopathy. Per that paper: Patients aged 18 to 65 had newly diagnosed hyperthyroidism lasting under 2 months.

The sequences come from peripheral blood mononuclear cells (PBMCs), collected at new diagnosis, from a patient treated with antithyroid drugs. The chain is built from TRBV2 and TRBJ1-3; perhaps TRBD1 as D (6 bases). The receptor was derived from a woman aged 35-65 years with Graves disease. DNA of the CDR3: TGTGCCAGCTCATCCACCCTGTGGGACAAGAATAATCCTATCTCTGGAAACACCATATATTTT. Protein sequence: CASSSTLWDKNNPISGNTIYF.